The rows below give T cell receptor beta chains drawn from one sample of a study of response to subunit inactivated influenza vaccine. One entry per CDR3 protein, called by TCRdb with MiXCR from the RT-PCR reads. This sample has 500,000 to 600,000 distinct CDR3 sequences, with 11% found just once. These data were also reused for a study on T cells expressing NK-cell markers.

The specimen was PBMCs from blood, collected on the day of vaccination. Receptors were obtained from a man aged 45-65 years who received an inactivated influenza vaccine. Both conserved end residues are part of each CDR3. D genes are given only for firm matches. Not every row has a clone size; where given, it reads once, few, many or a size class.

D,V,J,size,DNA,CDR3
-,TRBV20-1,TRBJ1-1,few,TGCAGTGCGACCAACGCTATGAACACTGAAGCTTTCTTT,CSATNAMNTEAFF
TRBD1,TRBV20-1,TRBJ2-7,-,TGCAGTGCGAAGGGGGACAGGGGGACTACCTACGAGCAGTACTTC,CSAKGDRGTTYEQYF
-,TRBV28,TRBJ1-1,-,TGTGCCAGCAGAAAGACGTATATGAACACTGAAGCTTTCTTT,CASRKTYMNTEAFF
-,TRBV6-2/TRBV6-3,TRBJ2-5,-,TGTGCCAGCAGTTACCCCCGTCGGGAGACCCAGTACTTC,CASSYPRRETQYF
-,TRBV18,TRBJ1-5,few,TGTGCCAGCTCACCGACAGAGTATTATAGCAATCAGCCCCAGCATTTT,CASSPTEYYSNQPQHF
-,TRBV2,TRBJ1-1,-,TGTGCCAGCAGTGATGGGGGTGGGGAAGCTTTCTTT,CASSDGGGEAFF
-,TRBV12-3/TRBV12-4,TRBJ1-4,-,TGTGCCAGCAGCCGCGGACAATTACGGACTAATGAAAAACTGTTTTTT,CASSRGQLRTNEKLFF
TRBD1,TRBV6-1,TRBJ2-7,-,TGTGCCAGCATTCGACAGGGGGTCGAGCAGTACTTC,CASIRQGVEQYF
TRBD2,TRBV12-3/TRBV12-4,TRBJ2-5,-,TGTGCCAGCAGTTCTCTTAGCGGGTACCAAGAGACCCAGTACTTC,CASSSLSGYQETQYF
-,TRBV6-2/TRBV6-3,TRBJ2-4,few,TGTGCCAGCAGTTATACCCCCCTAGCCAAAAACATTCAGTACTTC,CASSYTPLAKNIQYF
TRBD1,TRBV11-2,TRBJ2-1,-,TGTGCCAGCAGCCATACGAAAGGGGGCTGGTACAATGAGCAGTTCTTC,CASSHTKGGWYNEQFF
TRBD1,TRBV20-1,TRBJ2-7,few,TGCAGTGCTAGAGACCGGGACAGGGGGCTATACGAGCAGTACTTC,CSARDRDRGLYEQYF
-,TRBV4-3,TRBJ2-3,-,TGCGCCAGCAGCCTCAGAGTGGGGGCCGGCACAGATACGCAGTATTTT,CASSLRVGAGTDTQYF
-,TRBV24-1,TRBJ1-2,many,TGTGCCACCAGTGATCAACAGGGTCTGGAAGGCTACACCTTC,CATSDQQGLEGYTF
-,TRBV5-5,TRBJ1-2,-,TGTGCCAGCACCCCGGGCTCTAACTATGGCTACACCTTC,CASTPGSNYGYTF
-,TRBV5-6,TRBJ1-3,-,TGTGCCAGCAGCTTGGAAGGGACGGTGAGCTCTGGAAACACCATATATTTT,CASSLEGTVSSGNTIYF
TRBD1,TRBV7-2,TRBJ2-7,few,TGTGCCAGCAGCTTCCCAGGGGGCGACTACGAGCAGTACTTC,CASSFPGGDYEQYF
-,TRBV20-1,TRBJ2-2,many,TGCAGTGCTAGAGAGCCCTCCGGGGGGAACACCGGGGAGCTGTTTTTT,CSAREPSGGNTGELFF
TRBD2,TRBV10-3,TRBJ2-3,few,TGTGCCATCAATCAGCGGGGGACCACAGATACGCAGTATTTT,CAINQRGTTDTQYF
-,TRBV5-6,TRBJ2-7,few,TGTGCCAGCAGCTTTTTTTCCGAGCAGTACTTC,CASSFFSEQYF
-,TRBV20-1,TRBJ1-5,few,TGCAGTGCTAGAGTCGCAGGCTATAGCAATCAGCCCCAGCATTTT,CSARVAGYSNQPQHF
TRBD2,TRBV7-2,TRBJ2-3,few,TGTGCCAGCAGCTTAGCTGGGACTAGCGGGCCACATACGCAGTATTTT,CASSLAGTSGPHTQYF
TRBD1,TRBV6-1,TRBJ1-2,-,TGTGCCAGCAGCTTGAGCCCCGGGACAGGAAAACAGGGCTACACCTTC,CASSLSPGTGKQGYTF
-,TRBV28,TRBJ2-6,few,TGTGCCAGCATAACGTCGAGTTTGGGGGCCAACGTCCTGACTTTC,CASITSSLGANVLTF
TRBD2,TRBV2,TRBJ2-1,few,TGTGCCAGCAGTCACCGGACTAGCGGGGGTTACAATGAGCAGTTCTTC,CASSHRTSGGYNEQFF
-,TRBV5-1,TRBJ2-7,-,TGCGCCAGCAGCTTGGTAGGCGTGCATGCAGACGAGCAGTACTTC,CASSLVGVHADEQYF
TRBD2,TRBV27,TRBJ2-2,few,TGTGCCAGCAGGACGACTAGCCACCCCCAGGGTCTGTCCGGGGAGCTGTTTTTT,CASRTTSHPQGLSGELFF
TRBD1,TRBV7-9,TRBJ1-1,few,TGTGCCAGCAGTTCGACAGGGAAAACTGAAGCTTTCTTT,CASSSTGKTEAFF
-,TRBV11-1,TRBJ2-3,few,TGTGCCAGCAGCGCCAATGTAGCGGCATGGAACGCGGTTCTCACAGATACGCAGTATTTT,CASSANVAAWNAVLTDTQYF
TRBD2,TRBV7-2,TRBJ2-3,-,TGTGCCAGCAGCCGACATAGCGGGGGAAGCACAGATACGCAGTATTTT,CASSRHSGGSTDTQYF
-,TRBV7-2,TRBJ2-5,-,TGTGCCAGCTGCTACGCCTTTTCCCAAGAGACCCAGTACTTC,CASCYAFSQETQYF
-,TRBV7-9,TRBJ2-3,-,TGTGCCAGCAGCCCGGACAGAGATACGCAGTATTTT,CASSPDRDTQYF
-,TRBV4-3,TRBJ2-7,-,TGCGCCAGCAGCCAAGAGGAGGGCAACGAGCAGTACTTC,CASSQEEGNEQYF
-,TRBV12-3/TRBV12-4,TRBJ2-5,-,TGTGCCAGCAGTCTGGCCGGGCCCATCAAAGGGACCCAGTACTTC,CASSLAGPIKGTQYF
-,TRBV20-1,TRBJ1-4,many,TGCAGTGCTAGAGGGGTCCTGACTTCCTATGAAAAACTGTTTTTT,CSARGVLTSYEKLFF
TRBD2,TRBV15,TRBJ2-5,many,TGTGCCACCAGGCTAGCGGGAGGAAGCGAGACCCAGTACTTC,CATRLAGGSETQYF
TRBD2,TRBV20-1,TRBJ2-5,few,TGCAGTGCTGGGCATGGGGAGCGGGGTAGAGAGACCCAGTACTTC,CSAGHGERGRETQYF
TRBD1,TRBV7-9,TRBJ1-6,many,TGTGCCAGCAGCTTTGTTCCCGACAGGGGGCATTCACCCCTCCACTTT,CASSFVPDRGHSPLHF
-,TRBV3-1,TRBJ1-1,-,TGTGCCAGCAGCCAAGATTGGATTTACACTGAAGCTTTCTTT,CASSQDWIYTEAFF
TRBD1,TRBV7-9,TRBJ1-2,few,TGTGCCAGCAGCCTGGGGGACAGTGAACCGGTCTATGGCTACACCTTC,CASSLGDSEPVYGYTF
TRBD1,TRBV5-1,TRBJ2-1,few,TGCGCCAGCAGCTTGTTGAGCCCGGGACAGGGGGTGGGCAGTGAGCAGTTCTTC,CASSLLSPGQGVGSEQFF
TRBD2,TRBV20-1,TRBJ2-5,few,TGCAGTGCTAGAGATCCAGCGGGGCTCCAAGAGACCCAGTACTTC,CSARDPAGLQETQYF
-,TRBV4-3,TRBJ2-3,-,TGCGCCAGCAGCCAAGGGGAAGGGTGGGCAGATACGCAGTATTTT,CASSQGEGWADTQYF
-,TRBV5-1,TRBJ2-3,few,TGCGCCAGCAGCCTTGGGCTGGGTAGCCTTAGCACAGATACGCAGTATTTT,CASSLGLGSLSTDTQYF
-,TRBV6-2/TRBV6-3,TRBJ2-7,few,TGTGCCAGCAGTTCAGTTGGGAAGCAGTACTTC,CASSSVGKQYF
-,TRBV7-3,TRBJ2-2,-,TGTGCCAGCAGCTATAGGCGGGCGGAGAACACCGGGGAGCTGTTTTTT,CASSYRRAENTGELFF
-,TRBV7-2,TRBJ2-1,few,TGTGCCAGCAGCTTCGGGGCCCTATACAATGAGCAGTTCTTC,CASSFGALYNEQFF
-,TRBV7-2,TRBJ2-1,few,TGTGCCAGCAGCTTAGGAGTAGGGAACAATGAGCAGTTCTTC,CASSLGVGNNEQFF
-,TRBV29-1,TRBJ1-2,-,TGCAGCGTTACCGGGACCAAGAGTGGCTACACCTTC,CSVTGTKSGYTF